This T cell receptor beta chain was profiled in a study of vaccination and CD4 T cells after COVID-19. Looking at the study overall: Overlapping spike pools from SARS-CoV-2 and HCoV-NL63, HCoV-OC43 and HCoV-229E served as culture stimuli. Notes on the study in general: Although the median of SARS-CoV-2-reactive clonotypes rose from about 20 to 38, the change was not significant.

This clonotype came up once. Its target is not known. Sample treatment: approximately 10-day PBMC culture with coronavirus spike peptide pools or control peptides (ViraFEST assay). With peptide pools, ViraFEST first expanded antigen-specific T cells and afterwards sequenced their TCRs. The CDR3 contains 13 residues. Germline V gene data show CDR1 as MNHNS and CDR2 as SASEGT. The V and J ends lost 7 bases and 6 bases, in that order; junction bases with no gene match: 7. Cultured CD4+ T cell DNA underwent sequencing with the Oncomine TCR Beta short-read assay. In TCRdb, the PCR reads were re-called with MiXCR into one record per CDR3 protein. Of over 15,000 distinct CDR3 sequences detected, about 43% appear once; the ten largest clones hold around 3%.

This receptor was obtained from a human donor who had recovered from COVID-19. Sample: CD4+ T cells from blood, cultured in vitro, taken after SARS-CoV-2 vaccination. This chain joins TRBV6-1 and TRBJ2-7; 9 bases map to TRBD1. CDR3 protein: CASIRGQGGEQYF. The CDR3 coding sequence is TGTGCCAGCATTCGGGGACAGGGAGGCGAGCAGTACTTC.